The sequence of this T cell receptor (beta chain) was determined in a study of blood T cell repertoires in COVID-19. Study summary: Samples representing acute and convalescent COVID-19 were sourced from the United States, Italy and Spain.

The authors' processing: How many nucleated cells were present was estimated from reference gene primer amplification. Some clones are missing from TCRdb's copy, which holds only in-frame ones; the method was immunoSEQ multiplex PCR. V, J and clone size reflect that table, while D and trimming were determined from the DNA. The repertoire holds some 100,000 clones, with about 88% as singletons. Germline CDR1 reads SGHTA; CDR2 reads FQGTGA. The CDR3 length is 16 residues. With 3 bases removed from V and 4 bases from J, the gap between germline ends came to 18 bases. This clonotype was sampled from a man aged 30 to 45 in a cohort sampled during active COVID-19. The chain carries TRBV7-3 and TRBJ2-5; D not resolved. The sample taken for sequencing was peripheral blood. In nucleotides, the CDR3 is TGTGCCAGCAGCTTTCAAGGTAGCCGGTTAGGAGAGACCCAGTACTTC. Encoded protein: CASSFQGSRLGETQYF.